The TCR beta chain under discussion was sequenced for a study of response to subunit inactivated influenza vaccine. TCRdb reprocessed the RT-PCR reads via MiXCR and lists one record per CDR3 protein. The sample has some 570,000 distinct CDR3 sequences, approximately 11% seen once. Trimming left V 2 bases short and J 2 bases short, with 10 bases between. This CDR3 is built from 14 residues. Per germline, CDR1 SGHDT and CDR2 YYEEEE. This sample also belongs to another study, concerning T cells expressing NK-cell markers. As reported in that work: Production of TCR beta cDNA relied on 5'RACE template switching with UMIs. One of the eight sequenced donors was seronegative, whereas the other seven were HCMV-seropositive.

The sequenced sample was PBMCs from blood, obtained on the day of vaccination. The genes are TRBV5-6 and TRBJ1-2; no clear D. This sequence originates from a man aged 50 or older who received an inactivated influenza vaccine. This chain's CDR3 is CASSLILGNYGYTF. The CDR3 nucleotides read TGTGCCAGCAGCTTAATTTTGGGGAACTATGGCTACACCTTC.